The next 13 T cell receptor beta chains were all read from a single sample in a study of T cells after yellow fever vaccination (dated by TCRdb to between 2018 and 2021). The sample's treatment or condition label is to be understood as: live attenuated yellow fever vaccine strain. The method behind the library was 5' RACE. TCRdb shows the sequencer as Illumina HiSeq 2500. TCRdb reran the public reads through fastp at Q25 and MiXCR, keeping productive beta chains. All rows with the same CDR3 protein become a single entry with the most common DNA and genes. Recorded for this sample are about 230,000 distinct CDR3 sequences; 6% to 8% of them occurred a single time. The ten biggest clones cover approximately 1% of the sample. This specimen was CD4+ T cells sorted from PBMCs, taken on the day of the yellow fever booster vaccination. The receptors stem from a young man who received the YFV17D yellow fever vaccine.

The chain carries TRBV12-3 or TRBV12-4 and TRBJ2-7, with 11 positions matching TRBD2. The CDR3 totals 15 residues. The trim removed 6 bases at V and 0 bases at J, leaving 4 bases unmatched. CDR3 nucleotide sequence: TGTGCCAGCAGACTAGCGGGAGTCTCCTCCTACGAGCAGTACTTC. Its protein is CASRLAGVSSYEQYF.

This clonotype came up many times. The rearrangement uses TRBV2 and TRBJ2-7, with D hard to call. The CDR3 spans 11 residues. Trimming took off 4 bases at V and 4 bases at J, with 5 bases between the two ends. CDR1 is SNHLY and CDR2 is FYNNEI in the germline V gene. CDR3 in amino acids: CASSAQYEQYF. The CDR3 DNA reads as TGTGCCAGCAGTGCACAGTACGAGCAGTACTTC.

This clonotype was seen a few times. The gene calls are TRBV5-1 and TRBJ2-3; 7 nucleotides line up with TRBD2. Germline CDR1 SGHRS, CDR2 YFSETQ. V lost 7 bases and J lost 5; bases outside the gene matches: 10. CDR3 length: 14 amino acids. CDR3 DNA sequence: TGCGCCAGCCTCGGCGGGAGCCCCGGAGATACGCAGTATTTT. It codes for CASLGGSPGDTQYF.

Only a few counts were recorded for this clonotype. The CDR3 DNA follows: TGTGCCAGCAGTCAAACTAGCGGGAGCCCTTCCTACAATGAGCAGTTCTTC. Translated: CASSQTSGSPSYNEQFF. The chain links TRBV6-1 to TRBJ2-1; 11 positions agree with TRBD2. Germline lookup yields CDR1 MNHNS and CDR2 SASEGT. The trim removed 5 bases at V and 1 base at J, leaving 7 bases unmatched. The CDR3 is made up of 17 amino acids.

This clonotype was detected many times. The chain combines TRBV29-1 with TRBJ2-1; D not certain. V dropped 4 bases and J dropped 8 bases, with 3 bases sitting between them. The CDR3 is 9 amino acids. The V gene's germline CDR1 is SQVTM and CDR2 ANQGSEA. This CDR3 is CSVADEQFF. The CDR3 coding sequence is TGCAGCGTTGCGGATGAGCAGTTCTTC.

V usage is TRBV29-1 and J usage is TRBJ2-3, with TRBD1 as a possible D gene (6 bases). The length of the CDR3 is 14 residues. Germline V gene sequence: CDR1 SQVTM, CDR2 ANQGSEA. Trimming stripped 0 bases from V and 5 bases from J, with 12 bases between. The CDR3 sequence: CSVEDEQGRDTQYF. The DNA of the CDR3 is TGCAGCGTTGAAGATGAACAGGGAAGAGATACGCAGTATTTT.

This chain connects TRBV27 to TRBJ2-6; D assignment may be TRBD1 or TRBD2 (5 bases each). CDR3 size: 17 residues. Germline V gene lookup returns CDR1 MNHEY and CDR2 SMNVEV (reference sequence). Trimming stripped 7 bases from V and 3 bases from J, with 19 bases between. The CDR3 loop reads CASMRAGLIVGANVLTF. The CDR3 DNA follows: TGTGCCAGCATGAGGGCAGGGCTAATAGTTGGGGCCAACGTCCTGACTTTC.

This clonotype was observed a few times. The V gene is TRBV5-6, the J gene TRBJ1-1; D is unresolved. CDR1 and CDR2 (germline): SGHDT, YYEEEE. Trimming stripped 0 bases from V and 3 bases from J, with 9 bases between. This CDR3 is 14 amino acids long. CDR3 residues: CASSLEDVYTEAFF. For the CDR3, the DNA is TGTGCCAGCAGCTTGGAGGACGTTTACACTGAAGCTTTCTTT.

This clonotype was observed a handful of times. This sequence joins TRBV20-1 and TRBJ2-3, with D hard to call. V was trimmed by 2 bases and J by 5 bases, leaving 8 bases between them. The CDR3 has 12 amino acids. Looked up from germline, CDR1 is DFQATT and CDR2 is SNEGSKA (reference sequence). The CDR3 spells CSARPDRDTQYF. CDR3 bases: TGCAGTGCTAGACCAGACCGAGATACGCAGTATTTT.

The chain links TRBV20-1 to TRBJ2-7; TRBD1 agrees at 9 bases. CDR1 DFQATT and CDR2 SNEGSKA come from the germline V gene (reference sequence). The CDR3 is 12 amino acids. The J segment lost 5 bases and the V segment lost 6 bases, leaving 5 bases of the junction unmatched. CDR3 sequence reads: CSAGTGLDEQYF. The CDR3 DNA follows: TGCAGTGCCGGGACAGGGCTTGACGAGCAGTACTTC.

The J gene is TRBJ1-2, the V gene TRBV19; D remains unclear. Trimming took 6 bases from V and 5 from J, leaving 10 bases between them. In germline, CDR1 is LNHDA, CDR2 SQIVND (reference sequence). The CDR3 runs 12 residues. CDR3 bases: TGTGCCAGTAGCAACAAGGGATATGGCTACACCTTC. It specifies CASSNKGYGYTF.

The chain employs TRBV18 and TRBJ2-3, with 8 bases fitting TRBD2. Trimming cost V 2 bases and J 5 bases; bases outside gene matches: 3. The CDR3 consists of 14 residues. Germline V gene lookup returns CDR1 KGHSH and CDR2 LQKENI. The CDR3 spells CASSPGTREDTQYF. The CDR3 nucleotides read TGTGCCAGCTCACCAGGGACTAGGGAAGATACGCAGTATTTT.

This clonotype has a count of ten or more. V and J are TRBV9 and TRBJ2-7; TRBD2 matches 10 bases. Trimming took 4 bases from V and 6 from J; bases not matched to a gene: 10. CDR1 SGDLS and CDR2 YYNGEE come from the germline V gene. The CDR3 is 15 amino acids. CDR3 protein: CASSPRTSGLIEQYF. CDR3 DNA sequence: TGTGCCAGCAGCCCGAGGACTAGCGGTCTAATCGAGCAGTACTTC.